The 5 T cell receptor beta chains given below trace back to one sample, sequenced in a study of blood T cells in healthy people across ages. Using a J-beta primer mix together with a sample-barcoded 5' primer, a second PCR was run for roughly 7 to 12 cycles. TCRdb recomputed calls from the 5' RACE reads with MiXCR, one row per CDR3 protein. The table has roughly 680,000 distinct CDR3 sequences, about 52% seen once. The sequenced sample was blood. Receptors originate from a woman aged 55-69 years in good health.

The rearrangement uses TRBV29-1 and TRBJ2-1, with D tentatively TRBD2 (6 bases). The better agreement between TRBJ2-7 and the DNA end casts doubt on the J call. The CDR3 is 13 amino acids. Germline CDR1 reads SQVTM; CDR2 reads ANQGSEA. The CDR3 reads CSVRGTPYNEQYF. CDR3 nucleotide sequence: TGCAGCGTTCGCGGGACCCCCTACAATGAGCAGTACTTC.

This chain joins TRBV10-3 and TRBJ2-4; 10 bases are shared with TRBD2. The J call may be faulty, since TRBJ2-7 better matches the DNA end. The CDR3 contains 16 residues. Germline values: CDR1 ENHRY, CDR2 SYGVKD. The CDR3 here is CAISDRTSGNLYEQYF. For the CDR3, the DNA is TGTGCCATCAGTGATCGGACTAGCGGAAACCTCTACGAGCAGTACTTC.

This clonotype was seen just once. The chain combines TRBV10-3 with TRBJ1-5; no reliable D call. The CDR3 is 14 residues long. V lost 5 bases and J 7 bases, leaving 15 bases between the germline ends. Germline V gives CDR1 ENHRY, CDR2 SYGVKD. Written as DNA, the CDR3 is TGTGCCATCAGTTCCGACAACTCGGGCCAGCCCCAGCATTTT. As protein: CAISSDNSGQPQHF.

This clonotype was seen more than once but under ten times. This chain links TRBV29-1 with TRBJ1-4, with 7 bases matching TRBD1. The length of the CDR3 is 11 residues. The junction had 4 bases not matched to a gene; V was cut back by 7 bases and J by 8 bases. Per the germline V gene, CDR1 is SQVTM and CDR2 is ANQGSEA. The CDR3 sequence is CSGNRGEKLFF. CDR3 DNA: TGCAGCGGAAACAGGGGCGAAAAACTGTTTTTT.

As DNA, the CDR3 is TGTGCCAGCAGCTCCGGGGACTACCTTGGCTACACCTTC. Protein sequence: CASSSGDYLGYTF. V usage is TRBV7-9 and J usage is TRBJ1-2, with TRBD1 as a possible D gene (5 bases). This CDR3 spans 13 amino acids. Trimming took 4 bases from V and 7 from J, leaving 13 bases between them. Germline-derived CDR1 and CDR2 are SEHNR and FQNEAQ (reference sequence).